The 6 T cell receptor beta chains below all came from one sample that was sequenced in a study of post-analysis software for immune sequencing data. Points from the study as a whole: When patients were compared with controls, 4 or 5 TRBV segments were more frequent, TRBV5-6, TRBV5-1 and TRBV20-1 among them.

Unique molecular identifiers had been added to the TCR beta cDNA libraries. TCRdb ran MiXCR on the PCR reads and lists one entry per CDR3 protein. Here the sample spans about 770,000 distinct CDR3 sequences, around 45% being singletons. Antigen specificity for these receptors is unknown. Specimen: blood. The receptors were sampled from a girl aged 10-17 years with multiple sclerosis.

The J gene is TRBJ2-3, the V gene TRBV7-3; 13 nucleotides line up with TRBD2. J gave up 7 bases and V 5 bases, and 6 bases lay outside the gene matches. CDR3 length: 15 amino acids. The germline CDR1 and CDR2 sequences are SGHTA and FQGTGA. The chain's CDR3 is CASSRTSGRGYTQYF. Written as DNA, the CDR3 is TGTGCCAGCAGCCGGACTAGCGGGAGAGGTTATACGCAGTATTTT.

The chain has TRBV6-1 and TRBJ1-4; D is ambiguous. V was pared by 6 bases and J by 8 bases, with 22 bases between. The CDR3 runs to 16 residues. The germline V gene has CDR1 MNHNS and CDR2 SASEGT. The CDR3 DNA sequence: TGTGCCAGCAGGGAACGCCCCAAGCTTAAACAAGAAAAACTGTTTTTT. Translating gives CASRERPKLKQEKLFF.

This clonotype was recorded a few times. The CDR3 spells CSAIPSGSLDEQFF. CDR3 bases: TGCAGTGCTATACCTAGCGGGAGTTTAGATGAGCAGTTCTTC. The gene calls are TRBV20-1 and TRBJ2-1; TRBD2 aligns across 10 bases. The CDR3 is 14 amino acids. V lost 4 bases to trimming and J lost 8 bases; unmatched junction nucleotides: 8. Germline V gene sequence: CDR1 DFQATT, CDR2 SNEGSKA (reference sequence).

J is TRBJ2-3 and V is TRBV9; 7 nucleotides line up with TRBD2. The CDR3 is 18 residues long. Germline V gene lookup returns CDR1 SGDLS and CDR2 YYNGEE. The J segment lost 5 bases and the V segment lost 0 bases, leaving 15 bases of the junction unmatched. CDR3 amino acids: CASSVGTWGGSFGDTQYF. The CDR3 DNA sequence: TGTGCCAGCAGCGTAGGAACTTGGGGCGGGAGTTTTGGAGATACGCAGTATTTT.

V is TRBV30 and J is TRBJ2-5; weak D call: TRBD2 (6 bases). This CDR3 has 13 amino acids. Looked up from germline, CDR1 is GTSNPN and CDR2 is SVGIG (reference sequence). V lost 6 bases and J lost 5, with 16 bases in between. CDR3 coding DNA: TGTGCCTGCGGGAGCGGTATGGTGGAGACCCAGTACTTC. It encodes CACGSGMVETQYF. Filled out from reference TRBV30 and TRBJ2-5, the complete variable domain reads SQTIHQWPATLVQPVGSPLSLECTVEGTSNPNLYWYRQAAGRGLQLLFYSVGIGQISSEVPQNLSASRPQDRQFILSSKKLLLSDSGFYLCACGSGMVETQYFGPGTRLLVL.

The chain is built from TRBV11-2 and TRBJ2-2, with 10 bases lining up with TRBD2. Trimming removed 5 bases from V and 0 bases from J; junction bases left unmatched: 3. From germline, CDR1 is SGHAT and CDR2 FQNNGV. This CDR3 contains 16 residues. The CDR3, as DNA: TGTGCCAGCAGCACACTAGCGGGATCGAACACCGGGGAGCTGTTTTTT. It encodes CASSTLAGSNTGELFF.